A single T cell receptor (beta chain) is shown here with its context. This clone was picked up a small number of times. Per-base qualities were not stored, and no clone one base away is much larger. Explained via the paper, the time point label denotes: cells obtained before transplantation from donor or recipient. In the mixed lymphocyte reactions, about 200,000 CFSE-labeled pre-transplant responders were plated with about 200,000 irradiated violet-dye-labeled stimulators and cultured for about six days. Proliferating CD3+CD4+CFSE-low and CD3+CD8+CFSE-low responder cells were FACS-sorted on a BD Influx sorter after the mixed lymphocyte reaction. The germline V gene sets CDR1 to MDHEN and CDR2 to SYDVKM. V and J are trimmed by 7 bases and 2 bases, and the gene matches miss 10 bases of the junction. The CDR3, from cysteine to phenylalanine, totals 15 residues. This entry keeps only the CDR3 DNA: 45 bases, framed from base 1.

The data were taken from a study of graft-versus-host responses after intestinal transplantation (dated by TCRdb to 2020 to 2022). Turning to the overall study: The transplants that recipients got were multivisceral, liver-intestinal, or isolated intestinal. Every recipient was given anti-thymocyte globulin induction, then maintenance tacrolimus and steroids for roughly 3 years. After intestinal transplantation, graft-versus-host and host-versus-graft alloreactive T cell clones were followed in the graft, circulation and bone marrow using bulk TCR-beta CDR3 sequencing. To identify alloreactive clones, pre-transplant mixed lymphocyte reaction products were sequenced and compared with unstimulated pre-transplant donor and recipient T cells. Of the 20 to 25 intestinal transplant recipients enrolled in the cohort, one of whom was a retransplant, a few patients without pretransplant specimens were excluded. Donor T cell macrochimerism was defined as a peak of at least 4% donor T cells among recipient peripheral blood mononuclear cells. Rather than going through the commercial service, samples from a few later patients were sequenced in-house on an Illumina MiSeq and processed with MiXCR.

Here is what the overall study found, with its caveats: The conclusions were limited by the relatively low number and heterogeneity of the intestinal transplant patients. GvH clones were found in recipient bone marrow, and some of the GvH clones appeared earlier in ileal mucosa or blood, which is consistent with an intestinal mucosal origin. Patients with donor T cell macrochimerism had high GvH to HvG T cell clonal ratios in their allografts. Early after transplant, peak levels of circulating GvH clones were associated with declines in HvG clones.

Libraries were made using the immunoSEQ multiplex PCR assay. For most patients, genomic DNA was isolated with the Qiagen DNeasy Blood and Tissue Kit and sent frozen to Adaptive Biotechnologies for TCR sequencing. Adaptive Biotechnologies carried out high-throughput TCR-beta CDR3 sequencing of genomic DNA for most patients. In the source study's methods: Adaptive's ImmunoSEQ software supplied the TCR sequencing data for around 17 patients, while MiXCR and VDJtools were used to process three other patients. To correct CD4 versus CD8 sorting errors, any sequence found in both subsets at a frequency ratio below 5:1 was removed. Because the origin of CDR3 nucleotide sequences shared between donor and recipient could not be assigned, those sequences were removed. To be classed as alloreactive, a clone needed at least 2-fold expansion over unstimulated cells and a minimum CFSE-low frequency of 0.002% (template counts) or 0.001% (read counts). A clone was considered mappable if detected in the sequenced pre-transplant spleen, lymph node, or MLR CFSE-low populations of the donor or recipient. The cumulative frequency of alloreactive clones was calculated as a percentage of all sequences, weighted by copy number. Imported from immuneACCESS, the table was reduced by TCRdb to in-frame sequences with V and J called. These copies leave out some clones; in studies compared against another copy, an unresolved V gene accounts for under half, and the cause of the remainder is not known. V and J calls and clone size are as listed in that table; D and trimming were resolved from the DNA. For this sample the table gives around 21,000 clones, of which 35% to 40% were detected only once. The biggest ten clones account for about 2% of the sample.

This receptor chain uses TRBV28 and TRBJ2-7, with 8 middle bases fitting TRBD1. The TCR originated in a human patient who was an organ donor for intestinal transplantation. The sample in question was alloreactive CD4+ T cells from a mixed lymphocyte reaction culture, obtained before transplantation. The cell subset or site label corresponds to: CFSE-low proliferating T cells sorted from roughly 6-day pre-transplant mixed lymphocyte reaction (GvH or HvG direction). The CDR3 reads CASIAPTGAAYEQYF. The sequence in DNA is TGTGCCAGCATCGCCCCGACAGGGGCAGCCTACGAGCAGTACTTC.